This TCR beta chain was identified in a study of CD8 T cells in Susac syndrome. V lost 5 bases to trimming and J lost 0 bases, with 8 bases between them. The CDR3 has 14 residues. Looked up from germline, CDR1 is PRHDT and CDR2 is FYEKMQ (reference sequence). Roughly 0.45 to 1 ug RNA was reverse transcribed with random hexamers. Each CDR3 protein gets one entry after TCRdb re-called the immunoSEQ multiplex PCR reads with MiXCR. This sample has 240,000 or so distinct CDR3 sequences, with 90% to 97% found just once. Sequencing targeted TCR beta in T cells from blood (CD8+ and CD4+). While CD8+ and CD4+ T cells were isolated negatively, TEMRA cells were enriched by FACS.

The chain combines TRBV13 with TRBJ2-1; D unclear. This TCR was sampled from a human donor with Susac syndrome. Sequenced: CD4+ T cells from PBMCs. The chain's CDR3 is CASSPYSSYNEQFF. DNA for the CDR3: TGTGCCAGCAGCCCCTACAGCTCCTACAATGAGCAGTTCTTC.